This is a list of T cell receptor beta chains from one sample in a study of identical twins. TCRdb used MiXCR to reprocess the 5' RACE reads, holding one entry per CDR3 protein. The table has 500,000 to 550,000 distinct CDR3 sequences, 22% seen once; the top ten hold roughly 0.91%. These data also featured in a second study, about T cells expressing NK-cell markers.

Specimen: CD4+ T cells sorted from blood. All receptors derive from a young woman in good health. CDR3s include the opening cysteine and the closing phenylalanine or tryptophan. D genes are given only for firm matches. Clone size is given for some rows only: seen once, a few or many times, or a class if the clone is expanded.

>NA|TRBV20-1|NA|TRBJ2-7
CSASRPKRGAYEQYF
TGCAGTGCTAGCCGCCCGAAAAGGGGAGCCTACGAGCAGTACTTC
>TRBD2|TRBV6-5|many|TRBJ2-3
CASSFGLAGTDTQYF
TGTGCCAGCAGTTTCGGACTAGCGGGCACAGATACGCAGTATTTT
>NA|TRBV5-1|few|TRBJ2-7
CASSLDPGSTYEQYF
TGCGCCAGCAGCTTGGATCCAGGTTCCACCTACGAGCAGTACTTC
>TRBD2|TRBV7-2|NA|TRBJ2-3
CASSLAGAGTDTQYF
TGTGCCAGCAGCCTAGCGGGAGCCGGCACAGATACGCAGTATTTT
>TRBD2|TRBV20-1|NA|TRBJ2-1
CSAYRTSGNRDEQFF
TGCAGTGCTTATCGGACTAGCGGGAATAGGGATGAGCAGTTCTTC
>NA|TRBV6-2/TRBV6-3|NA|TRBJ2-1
CASSALGSYSYNEQFF
TGTGCCAGCAGTGCCCTCGGCTCCTACTCCTACAATGAGCAGTTCTTC
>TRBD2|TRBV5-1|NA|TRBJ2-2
CASSFGGTTNTGELFF
TGCGCCAGCAGCTTCGGTGGGACTACGAACACCGGGGAGCTGTTTTTT
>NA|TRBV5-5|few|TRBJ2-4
CASSLRRVPGRADIQYF
TGTGCCAGCAGCTTGAGGAGGGTTCCGGGCCGCGCGGACATTCAGTACTTC
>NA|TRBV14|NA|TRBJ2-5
CASSHTGFYGETQYF
TGTGCCAGCAGCCACACAGGTTTTTATGGGGAGACCCAGTACTTC
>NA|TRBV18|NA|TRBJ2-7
CASSLQRSYEQYF
TGTGCCAGCTCACTACAACGATCCTACGAGCAGTACTTC